This T cell receptor (beta chain) emerged from a study of blood T cells in healthy people across ages. This clonotype was counted only a few times. For the second PCR, which ran for 7 to 11 cycles, a sample-barcoded 5' primer and a J-beta primer mix were used. Carrying 12 random nucleotides, a template-switch adaptor labeled each individual cDNA molecule. From the 5' RACE reads, TCRdb called clonotypes with MiXCR, one entry per CDR3 protein. Of fewer than 2,000,000 distinct CDR3 sequences in the sample, about two fifths were seen once. The CDR3 totals 15 residues. Trimming took off 4 bases at V and 3 bases at J, with 14 bases between the two ends. The V gene's germline CDR1 is SNHLY and CDR2 FYNNEI.

The TCR comes from a human donor in good health. Source material: blood. The chain is built from TRBV2 and TRBJ2-3; D is unclear. This chain's CDR3 is CASSVEKGSTDTQYF. In DNA form, the CDR3 reads TGTGCCAGCAGTGTAGAGAAGGGTTCGACAGATACGCAGTATTTT.